This TCR beta chain is drawn from a study of CD8 T cells in Susac syndrome. The V gene lost 1 base and the J gene lost 4 bases, with 10 bases spanning the gap. The CDR3 length is 14 residues. The germline V gene has CDR1 SEHNR and CDR2 FQNEAQ (reference sequence). cDNA came from around 0.54 to 1 ug RNA primed by random hexamers. It was immunoSEQ multiplex PCR that amplified TCR beta CDR3 across 54 Vbeta and 13 Jbeta. Each CDR3 protein gets one entry after TCRdb re-called the immunoSEQ multiplex PCR reads with MiXCR. The sample records more than 200,000 distinct CDR3 sequences, roughly 92% being singletons. Relapsing-remitting disease, either stable or active, was present in the multiple sclerosis controls, who were treatment-naive patients.

The receptor was isolated from a human donor with multiple sclerosis. The sequenced sample consisted of CD8+ T cells from PBMCs. This chain joins TRBV7-9 and TRBJ2-5; D possibly uses TRBD1 or TRBD2 (6 bases each). The DNA of the CDR3 is TGTGCCAGCAGCTTAGGGGGGGCCCGAGAGACCCAGTACTTC. Its translation: CASSLGGARETQYF.